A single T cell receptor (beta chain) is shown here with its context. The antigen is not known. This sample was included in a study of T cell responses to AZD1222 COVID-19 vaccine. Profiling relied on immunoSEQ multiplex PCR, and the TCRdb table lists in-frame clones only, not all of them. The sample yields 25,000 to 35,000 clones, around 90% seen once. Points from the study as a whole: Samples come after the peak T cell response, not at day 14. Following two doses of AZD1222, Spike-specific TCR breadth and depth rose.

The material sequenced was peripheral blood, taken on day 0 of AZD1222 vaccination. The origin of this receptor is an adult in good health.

CDR3 region: CATTRGAGDQPQHF. Here the CDR3 DNA reads TGTGCCACCACACGAGGGGCAGGCGATCAGCCCCAGCATTTT. This chain connects TRBV19 to TRBJ1-5, with D possibly TRBD1 on 5 matching bases. The CDR3 is made up of 14 amino acids. Trimming took off 10 bases at V and 5 bases at J, with 18 bases between the two ends. CDR1 and CDR2 from the germline V gene are LNHDA and SQIVND (reference sequence). The variable domain in full, with the rest retrieved from reference TRBV19 and TRBJ1-5, is DGGITQSPKYLFRKEGQNVTLSCEQNLNHDAMYWYRQDPGQGLRLIYYSQIVNDFQKGDIAEGYSVSREKKESFPLTVTSAQKNPTAFYLCATTRGAGDQPQHFGDGTRLSIL.